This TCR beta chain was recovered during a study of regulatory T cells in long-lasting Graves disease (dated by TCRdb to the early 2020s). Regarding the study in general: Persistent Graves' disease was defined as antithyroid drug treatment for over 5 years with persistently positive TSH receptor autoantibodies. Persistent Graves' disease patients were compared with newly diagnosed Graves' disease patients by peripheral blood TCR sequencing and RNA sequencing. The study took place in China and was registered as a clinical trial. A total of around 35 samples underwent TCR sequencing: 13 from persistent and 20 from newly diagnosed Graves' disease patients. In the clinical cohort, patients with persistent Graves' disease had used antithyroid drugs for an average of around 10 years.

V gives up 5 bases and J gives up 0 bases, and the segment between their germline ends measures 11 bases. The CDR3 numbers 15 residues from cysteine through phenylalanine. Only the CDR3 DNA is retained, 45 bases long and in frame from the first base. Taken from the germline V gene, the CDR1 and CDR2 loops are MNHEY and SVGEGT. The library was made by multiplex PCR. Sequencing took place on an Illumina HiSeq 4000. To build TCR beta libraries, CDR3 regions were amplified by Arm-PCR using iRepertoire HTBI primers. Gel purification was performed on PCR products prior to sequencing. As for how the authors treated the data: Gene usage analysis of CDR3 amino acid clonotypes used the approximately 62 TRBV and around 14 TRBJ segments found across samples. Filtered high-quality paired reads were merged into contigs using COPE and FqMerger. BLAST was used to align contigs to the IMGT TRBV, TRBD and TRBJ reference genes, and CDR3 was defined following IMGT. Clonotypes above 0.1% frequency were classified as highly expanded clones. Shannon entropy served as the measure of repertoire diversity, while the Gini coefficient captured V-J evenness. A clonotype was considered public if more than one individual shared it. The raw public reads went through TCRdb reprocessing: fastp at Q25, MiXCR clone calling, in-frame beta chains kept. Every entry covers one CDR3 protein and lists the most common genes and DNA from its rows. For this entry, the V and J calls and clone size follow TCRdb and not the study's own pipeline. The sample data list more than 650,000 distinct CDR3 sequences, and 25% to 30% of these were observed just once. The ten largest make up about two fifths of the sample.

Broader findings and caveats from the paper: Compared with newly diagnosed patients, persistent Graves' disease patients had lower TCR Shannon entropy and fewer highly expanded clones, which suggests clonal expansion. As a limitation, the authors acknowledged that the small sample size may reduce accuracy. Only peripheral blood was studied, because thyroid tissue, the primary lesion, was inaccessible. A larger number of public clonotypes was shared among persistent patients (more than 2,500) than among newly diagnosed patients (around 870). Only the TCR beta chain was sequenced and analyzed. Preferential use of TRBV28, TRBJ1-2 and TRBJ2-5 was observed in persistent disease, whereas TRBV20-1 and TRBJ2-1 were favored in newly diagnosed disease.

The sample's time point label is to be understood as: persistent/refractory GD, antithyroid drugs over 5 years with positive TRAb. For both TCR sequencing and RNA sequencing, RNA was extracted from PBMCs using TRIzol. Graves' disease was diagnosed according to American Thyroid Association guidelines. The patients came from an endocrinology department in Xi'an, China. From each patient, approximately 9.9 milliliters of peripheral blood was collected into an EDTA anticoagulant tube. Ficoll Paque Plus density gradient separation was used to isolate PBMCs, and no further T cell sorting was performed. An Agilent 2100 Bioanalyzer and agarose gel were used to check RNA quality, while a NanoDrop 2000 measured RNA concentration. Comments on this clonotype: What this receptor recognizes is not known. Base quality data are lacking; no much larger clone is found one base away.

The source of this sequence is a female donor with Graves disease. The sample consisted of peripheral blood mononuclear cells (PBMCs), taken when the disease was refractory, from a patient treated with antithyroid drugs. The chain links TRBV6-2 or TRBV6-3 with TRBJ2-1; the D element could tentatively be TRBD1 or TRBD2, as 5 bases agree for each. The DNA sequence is TGTGCCAGCAGTCGGGACCCGAGCTCCTACAATGAGCAGTTCTTC. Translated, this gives CASSRDPSSYNEQFF.